This passage covers 9 T cell receptor beta chains from one sample sequenced in a study of technical replicates of blood from several donors. Libraries were prepared by immunoSEQ multiplex PCR; TCRdb keeps only in-frame clonotypes and omits some of them. This table holds roughly 57,000 clones, more than 90% found once. The sequenced sample was PBMCs. These receptors were obtained from a human donor in good health. Some clones in this sample may be carry-over from other donors' samples.

The chain uses TRBV30 and TRBJ2-7; perhaps TRBD2 as D (6 bases). This CDR3 region has 13 residues. The V and J ends lost 4 bases and 4 bases respectively, with 14 bases between them. Per germline, CDR1 GTSNPN and CDR2 SVGIG (reference sequence). In nucleotides, the CDR3 is TGTGCCTGGAATCCGGGGGAGAGATACGAGCAGTACTTC. Translated, it gives CAWNPGERYEQYF.

J is TRBJ2-7 and V is TRBV28; 8 nucleotides agree with TRBD2. Per the germline V gene, CDR1 is MDHEN and CDR2 is SYDVKM. V lost 5 bases, J lost 4 bases, and 7 bases stayed unmatched. The CDR3 consists of 14 residues. CDR3 sequence: CASSPTGGSYEQYF. CDR3 coding DNA: TGTGCCAGCAGTCCCACGGGAGGGTCTTACGAGCAGTACTTC.

The V gene is TRBV29-1, the J gene TRBJ1-1; no clear D. There are 13 residues in the CDR3. Germline lookup yields CDR1 SQVTM and CDR2 ANQGSEA. The V gene lost 5 bases and the J gene lost 0 bases, with 10 bases spanning the gap. The CDR3 here is CSVNQHMNTEAFF. The CDR3 DNA reads as TGCAGCGTTAATCAACATATGAACACTGAAGCTTTCTTT.

The chain combines TRBV19 with TRBJ1-2; D gene ambiguous. Germline CDR1 reads LNHDA; CDR2 reads SQIVND (reference sequence). The germline V and J ends were trimmed by 6 bases and 1 base, with 18 bases remaining between them. The CDR3 sequence is 16 residues long. The CDR3 here is CASRSVLQRVNYGYTF. In DNA form, the CDR3 reads TGTGCCAGTAGAAGCGTTCTGCAGAGAGTTAACTATGGCTACACCTTC.

The chain uses TRBV4-3 and TRBJ2-1, with a possible D match to TRBD1 (6 bases). The CDR3 contains 15 residues. Germline CDR1 is LGHNA and CDR2 is YSLEER. Deletions cut 0 bases from V and 8 bases from J, with 14 bases between. Here the CDR3 reads CASSQDNQGWDEQFF. DNA of the CDR3: TGCGCCAGCAGCCAAGATAATCAGGGGTGGGATGAGCAGTTCTTC.

This chain connects TRBV4-1 to TRBJ2-7; D is unclear. Per germline, CDR1 MGHRA and CDR2 YSYEKL. The CDR3 loop spans 13 amino acids. V lost 1 base to trimming and J lost 3 bases, with 7 bases between them. The CDR3 loop is CASSQGSSYEQYF. The CDR3 coding sequence is TGCGCCAGCAGCCAAGGATCCAGCTACGAGCAGTACTTC.

The chain joins TRBV11-2 to TRBJ2-7; 9 positions agree with TRBD2. Germline CDR1 reads SGHAT; CDR2 reads FQNNGV. The CDR3 runs to 15 residues. Germline trimming cut 1 base from V and 4 bases from J; bases unmatched to any gene: 5. The chain's CDR3 is CASSLAAGGLYEQYF. The CDR3 bases are TGTGCCAGCAGCTTAGCGGCGGGAGGGCTGTACGAGCAGTACTTC.

The V gene is TRBV18, the J gene TRBJ1-3, with 9 bases aligning to TRBD1. This CDR3 is built from 19 residues. With 0 bases clipped from V and 0 bases from J, the junction kept 9 bases outside the gene matches. The germline V gene encodes CDR1 KGHSH and CDR2 LQKENI. CDR3 coding DNA: TGTGCCAGCTCACCACCGACGACACAGGGGGCTCCCTCTGGAAACACCATATATTTT. Translated: CASSPPTTQGAPSGNTIYF.

The chain has TRBV5-7 and TRBJ1-4, with D possibly being TRBD1 (5 bases). TRBV5-7 is flagged as an ORF with uncertain function. The V end was cut by 2 bases, the J end by 11 bases, with 19 bases between. The CDR3 extends over 15 amino acids. The DNA of the CDR3 is TGTGCCAGCAGCTTCTGGGTCCGTGACCGGGGGAAACTGTTTTTT. Translation gives CASSFWVRDRGKLFF.